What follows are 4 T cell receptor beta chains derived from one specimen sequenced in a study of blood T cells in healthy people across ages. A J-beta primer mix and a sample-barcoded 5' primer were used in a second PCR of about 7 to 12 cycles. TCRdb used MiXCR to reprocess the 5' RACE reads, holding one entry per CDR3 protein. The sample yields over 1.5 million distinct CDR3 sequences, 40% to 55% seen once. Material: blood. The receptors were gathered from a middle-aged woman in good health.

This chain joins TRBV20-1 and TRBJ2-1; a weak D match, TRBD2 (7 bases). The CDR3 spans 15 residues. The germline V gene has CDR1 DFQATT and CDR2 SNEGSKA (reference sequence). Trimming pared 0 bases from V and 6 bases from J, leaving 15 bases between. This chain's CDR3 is CSARDSGGALNEQFF. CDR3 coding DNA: TGCAGTGCTAGAGATAGTGGGGGGGCTCTCAATGAGCAGTTCTTC.

The CDR3 DNA reads as TGTGCCAGCAGCAATGGACTAGCGGGGCACGCGGGGAATGAGCAGTTCTTC. Amino acid sequence: CASSNGLAGHAGNEQFF. V and J are TRBV7-8 and TRBJ2-1, with 12 bases identical to TRBD2. V lost 5 bases and J lost 7; bases outside the gene matches: 12. The CDR3 is made up of 17 amino acids. Germline CDR1 reads SGHVS; CDR2 reads FQNEAQ.

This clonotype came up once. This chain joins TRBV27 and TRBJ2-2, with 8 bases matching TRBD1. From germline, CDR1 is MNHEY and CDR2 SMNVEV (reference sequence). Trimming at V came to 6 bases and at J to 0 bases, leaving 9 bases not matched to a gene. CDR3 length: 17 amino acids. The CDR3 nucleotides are TGTGCCAGCAGCTGGACAGGGCCCTTTACGAACACCGGGGAGCTGTTTTTT. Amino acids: CASSWTGPFTNTGELFF.

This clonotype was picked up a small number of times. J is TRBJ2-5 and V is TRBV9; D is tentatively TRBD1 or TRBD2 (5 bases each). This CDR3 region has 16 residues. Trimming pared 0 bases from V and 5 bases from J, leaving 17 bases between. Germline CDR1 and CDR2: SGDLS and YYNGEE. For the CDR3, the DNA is TGTGCCAGCAGCGTAGGGGTGGGGACCTTGAGCGAGACCCAGTACTTC. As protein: CASSVGVGTLSETQYF.